Listed below are T cell receptor beta chains from one sample, sequenced in a study of preoperative IRX-2 immunotherapy in early breast cancer. TCRdb's copy holds only in-frame clones and misses some; the assay was immunoSEQ multiplex PCR. In the table there are 2,000 to 2,500 clones, about 81% of which are singletons. Specimen: tumor tissue, collected before IRX-2 immunotherapy. Receptor source: a human donor with breast cancer. The CDR3 runs from the conserved cysteine through the conserved F or W.

CDR3 protein: CASSTGTGSDLGQPQHF
CDR3 length: 17
V gene: TRBV19
J gene: TRBJ1-5

CDR3 protein: CASSPTGQGYGYTF
CDR3 length: 14
V gene: TRBV18
J gene: TRBJ1-2

CDR3 protein: CAWSYGGPYEQYF
CDR3 length: 13
V gene: TRBV30
J gene: TRBJ2-7

CDR3 protein: CASSRSLSEADTQYF
CDR3 length: 15
V gene: TRBV11-3
J gene: TRBJ2-3

CDR3 protein: CASSRGASGYEQYF
CDR3 length: 14
V gene: TRBV6-8
J gene: TRBJ2-7

CDR3 protein: CASSRDSNYEQYF
CDR3 length: 13
V gene: TRBV6-8
J gene: TRBJ2-7

CDR3 protein: CASSIRRPISGNTIYF
CDR3 length: 16
V gene: TRBV19
J gene: TRBJ1-3

CDR3 protein: CASSRTGAPEPGNTIYF
CDR3 length: 17
V gene: TRBV18
J gene: TRBJ1-3

CDR3 protein: CASTQPYSNQPQHF
CDR3 length: 14
V gene: TRBV6-8
J gene: TRBJ1-5

CDR3 protein: CASSLGVGLAGPPDTDTQYF
CDR3 length: 20
V gene: TRBV11-3
J gene: TRBJ2-3

CDR3 protein: CSALGSGATEAFF
CDR3 length: 13
V gene: TRBV29-1
J gene: TRBJ1-1

CDR3 protein: CASSRGSGASYEQYF
CDR3 length: 15
V gene: TRBV18
J gene: TRBJ2-7

CDR3 protein: CASSLGGTSGSTGELFF
CDR3 length: 17
V gene: TRBV11-3
J gene: TRBJ2-2

CDR3 protein: CASKATDTQYF
CDR3 length: 11
V gene: TRBV19
J gene: TRBJ2-3

CDR3 protein: CASSRGVYTDTQYF
CDR3 length: 14
V gene: TRBV12-2
J gene: TRBJ2-3

CDR3 protein: CASSARRGGSREAFF
CDR3 length: 15
V gene: TRBV19
J gene: TRBJ1-1

CDR3 protein: CATQGTTHAAYNEQFF
CDR3 length: 16
V gene: TRBV15
J gene: TRBJ2-1

CDR3 protein: CASSPDSGDQPQHF
CDR3 length: 14
V gene: TRBV18
J gene: TRBJ1-5

CDR3 protein: CASLVMGRGNTIYF
CDR3 length: 14
V gene: TRBV6-8
J gene: TRBJ1-3

CDR3 protein: CASSLTGQKNF
CDR3 length: 11
V gene: TRBV6-7
J gene: TRBJ2-7